A selection of T cell receptor beta chains follows, all from one sample in a study of cytomegalovirus exposure and HLA in healthy donors. Assay used: immunoSEQ multiplex PCR; TCRdb lists only in-frame clones, some missing. The data hold about 140,000 clones, with over 70% observed a single time. Sequences were obtained from PBMCs. The receptors were sampled from a man aged 40-49 years in good health and CMV-seronegative. CDR3s include the opening cysteine and the closing phenylalanine or tryptophan. A D gene is named only where the DNA matches it firmly. Clone size is given for some rows only: seen once, a few or many times, or a class if the clone is expanded.

J gene: TRBJ2-3
V gene: TRBV4-3
clone size: NA
D gene: NA
CDR3 DNA: TGCGCCAGCAGCCAGGAAACAGGGTATACAGATACGCAGTATTTT
CDR3 protein: CASSQETGYTDTQYF

J gene: TRBJ1-2
V gene: TRBV6-5
clone size: NA
D gene: TRBD1
CDR3 DNA: TGTGCCAGCAGTCCAGACAGGGTTGGCTACACCTTC
CDR3 protein: CASSPDRVGYTF

J gene: TRBJ1-2
V gene: TRBV4-1
clone size: NA
D gene: TRBD1
CDR3 DNA: TGCGCCAGCAGCCAAGATGACAGGGACTATGGCTACACCTTC
CDR3 protein: CASSQDDRDYGYTF

J gene: TRBJ2-3
V gene: TRBV27
clone size: NA
D gene: TRBD2
CDR3 DNA: TGTGCCAGCAGGACGTCTCAGGGACTAGCGGATACGCAGTATTTT
CDR3 protein: CASRTSQGLADTQYF

J gene: TRBJ1-2
V gene: TRBV25-1
clone size: once
D gene: NA
CDR3 DNA: TGTGCCAGCACCACGTCCGGGGGAGAGAGCTATGGCTACACCTTC
CDR3 protein: CASTTSGGESYGYTF

J gene: TRBJ2-2
V gene: TRBV4-3
clone size: few
D gene: NA
CDR3 DNA: TGCGCCAGCAGCCAACACGCTCAGACGGGGAACACCGGGGAGCTGTTTTTT
CDR3 protein: CASSQHAQTGNTGELFF

J gene: TRBJ2-3
V gene: TRBV11-1
clone size: NA
D gene: TRBD1
CDR3 DNA: TGTGCCAGCTCGTCGGGACAGCCTCGGGATACGCAGTATTTT
CDR3 protein: CASSSGQPRDTQYF

J gene: TRBJ2-3
V gene: TRBV5-1
clone size: NA
D gene: TRBD2
CDR3 DNA: TGCGCCAGTCATCTGGGACTAGCCAGATTCACAGATACGCAGTATTTT
CDR3 protein: CASHLGLARFTDTQYF

J gene: TRBJ2-3
V gene: TRBV5-1
clone size: NA
D gene: TRBD1
CDR3 DNA: TGCGCCAGCAGCGCCTCGGGACAGGGCTTTTCAGATACGCAGTATTTT
CDR3 protein: CASSASGQGFSDTQYF

J gene: TRBJ1-6
V gene: TRBV19
clone size: few
D gene: NA
CDR3 DNA: TGTGCCAGTAGTATCAGCCAGGGCGCAGGCTCCTATAATTCACCCCTCCACTTT
CDR3 protein: CASSISQGAGSYNSPLHF

J gene: TRBJ2-6
V gene: TRBV19
clone size: NA
D gene: NA
CDR3 DNA: TGTGCCAGTAGCGATACAGAGTCCGGGGCCAACGTCCTGACTTTC
CDR3 protein: CASSDTESGANVLTF

J gene: TRBJ1-4
V gene: TRBV5-5
clone size: few
D gene: NA
CDR3 DNA: TGTGCCAGCAGCTTGGGCTTGACAACGAAACTGTTTTTT
CDR3 protein: CASSLGLTTKLFF

J gene: TRBJ2-3
V gene: TRBV5-1
clone size: NA
D gene: NA
CDR3 DNA: TGCGCCAGCAGCTTGGTGCCTAGCGCGACAGATACGCAGTATTTT
CDR3 protein: CASSLVPSATDTQYF

J gene: TRBJ1-1
V gene: TRBV4-3
clone size: few
D gene: TRBD1
CDR3 DNA: TGCGCCAGCAGCCAACAAAGGGACAGGGATGAAGCTTTCTTT
CDR3 protein: CASSQQRDRDEAFF

J gene: TRBJ1-1
V gene: TRBV7-3
clone size: NA
D gene: NA
CDR3 DNA: TGTGCCAGCAGCTTAGTGGGGGCGCGGACTGAAGCTTTCTTT
CDR3 protein: CASSLVGARTEAFF

J gene: TRBJ1-6
V gene: TRBV27
clone size: NA
D gene: NA
CDR3 DNA: TGTGCCAGTAAGATCGGACAGTATAATTCACCCCTCCACTTT
CDR3 protein: CASKIGQYNSPLHF

J gene: TRBJ2-7
V gene: TRBV5-1
clone size: NA
D gene: TRBD2
CDR3 DNA: TGCGCCAGCAGCCCCACCGGGACTAACGGTACCGAGCAGTACTTC
CDR3 protein: CASSPTGTNGTEQYF

J gene: TRBJ1-1
V gene: TRBV29-1
clone size: NA
D gene: TRBD1
CDR3 DNA: TGCAGCGTTGAAGGCGTCCCGGGACAGGGTTTCATGAACACTGAAGCTTTCTTT
CDR3 protein: CSVEGVPGQGFMNTEAFF

J gene: TRBJ2-5
V gene: TRBV6-1
clone size: NA
D gene: TRBD1
CDR3 DNA: TGTGCCAGCATTATGACAGGGGCTCAAGAGACCCAGTACTTC
CDR3 protein: CASIMTGAQETQYF

J gene: TRBJ2-5
V gene: TRBV5-1
clone size: NA
D gene: NA
CDR3 DNA: TGCGCCAGCAGCTTGGCAGGGGTCCAAGAGACCCAGTACTTC
CDR3 protein: CASSLAGVQETQYF

J gene: TRBJ2-7
V gene: TRBV6-6
clone size: NA
D gene: NA
CDR3 DNA: TGTGCCAGCAGGGACACAGGGGGGGCCTACGAGCAGTACTTC
CDR3 protein: CASRDTGGAYEQYF

J gene: TRBJ1-5
V gene: TRBV2
clone size: once
D gene: TRBD1
CDR3 DNA: TGTGCCTCACGCCGGGACAGGGATCAGCCCCAGCATTTT
CDR3 protein: CASRRDRDQPQHF

J gene: TRBJ1-1
V gene: TRBV5-1
clone size: NA
D gene: TRBD1
CDR3 DNA: TGCGCCAGCAGCTTGTGGGCAGGGGGCGCGGGAAGTACTGAAGCTTTCTTT
CDR3 protein: CASSLWAGGAGSTEAFF

J gene: TRBJ1-2
V gene: TRBV20-1
clone size: NA
D gene: TRBD1
CDR3 DNA: TGCAGTGCTACAGGGGGCACTGGCTACACCTTC
CDR3 protein: CSATGGTGYTF

J gene: TRBJ1-4
V gene: TRBV28
clone size: NA
D gene: NA
CDR3 DNA: TGTGCCAGCGTCCCGGAGCAGGGTGGGGAAAAACTGTTTTTT
CDR3 protein: CASVPEQGGEKLFF

J gene: TRBJ2-7
V gene: TRBV4-3
clone size: NA
D gene: NA
CDR3 DNA: TGCGCCGGCAGCCCTCAACCAGGCTTCTCCTACGAGCAGTACTTC
CDR3 protein: CAGSPQPGFSYEQYF

J gene: TRBJ1-6
V gene: TRBV21-1
clone size: once
D gene: NA
CDR3 DNA: TGTGCCAGCAGCTCAGGACCGGAGGGGGGGCAGTCTTCACCCCTCCACTTT
CDR3 protein: CASSSGPEGGQSSPLHF

J gene: TRBJ1-1
V gene: TRBV18
clone size: NA
D gene: NA
CDR3 DNA: TGTGCCAGCTCATCAACTCACCAGGGGTCGAATACTGAAGCTTTCTTT
CDR3 protein: CASSSTHQGSNTEAFF

J gene: TRBJ1-6
V gene: TRBV30
clone size: NA
D gene: NA
CDR3 DNA: TGTGCCTGGAGGTTGGTGGGTCTACGGGGTTCACCCCTCCACTTT
CDR3 protein: CAWRLVGLRGSPLHF

J gene: TRBJ2-7
V gene: TRBV14
clone size: NA
D gene: NA
CDR3 DNA: TGTGCCAGCAGTCAAGGGCAACGGAGAAGCTCCTACGAGCAGTACTTC
CDR3 protein: CASSQGQRRSSYEQYF

J gene: TRBJ2-3
V gene: TRBV11-3
clone size: NA
D gene: TRBD2
CDR3 DNA: TGTGCCAGCAGTTCTAGCGGGGGAAGCACAGATACGCAGTATTTT
CDR3 protein: CASSSSGGSTDTQYF

J gene: TRBJ2-7
V gene: TRBV7-9
clone size: NA
D gene: TRBD2
CDR3 DNA: TGTGCCAGCAGCCCCCCGGCGGGGGACGGCGAGCAGTACTTC
CDR3 protein: CASSPPAGDGEQYF

J gene: TRBJ2-7
V gene: TRBV7-8
clone size: few
D gene: TRBD1
CDR3 DNA: TGTGCCAGCAGCCCCCGACAGGGTGAACCCTACGAGCAGTACTTC
CDR3 protein: CASSPRQGEPYEQYF

J gene: TRBJ1-2
V gene: TRBV29-1
clone size: NA
D gene: NA
CDR3 DNA: TGCAGCGCCGGGGGGGCCATCTATGGCTACACCTTC
CDR3 protein: CSAGGAIYGYTF

J gene: TRBJ2-1
V gene: TRBV5-4
clone size: NA
D gene: NA
CDR3 DNA: TGTGCCACCGATGTCAGGGTCGGCAATGAGCAGTTCTTC
CDR3 protein: CATDVRVGNEQFF

J gene: TRBJ1-2
V gene: TRBV15
clone size: few
D gene: NA
CDR3 DNA: TGTGCCACCAGCAGGGGCGCTAACTATGGCTACACCTTC
CDR3 protein: CATSRGANYGYTF